Below are 8 T cell receptor beta chains sequenced from a single sample in a study of T cells in localized non-small cell lung cancer. The data were produced by immunoSEQ multiplex PCR, yet TCRdb's version contains in-frame clones alone and is incomplete. The table lists tens of thousands of clones, about 85% of them singletons. The material was peripheral blood, obtained before any cancer treatment. The receptors originated from a woman aged 18-49 years with stage III lung adenocarcinoma.

This clone was seen once. The V and J genes are TRBV14 and TRBJ2-7; 8 bases match TRBD1. The CDR3 spans 18 residues. CDR1 is SGHDN and CDR2 is FVKESK in the germline V gene. Trimming at V came to 0 bases and at J to 0 bases, leaving 10 bases not matched to a gene. CDR3: CASSQDPRTGTYSYEQYF. CDR3 nucleotide sequence: TGTGCCAGCAGCCAAGATCCTAGGACAGGGACCTACTCCTACGAGCAGTACTTC. Combining the CDR3 with reference TRBV14 and TRBJ2-7 gives the whole variable domain EAGVTQFPSHSVIEKGQTVTLRCDPISGHDNLYWYRRVMGKEIKFLLHFVKESKQDESGMPNNRFLAERTGGTYSTLKVQPAELEDSGVYFCASSQDPRTGTYSYEQYFGPGTRLTVT.

This clone has a handful of counts. V gene TRBV4-1 combines with J gene TRBJ2-6; weak D call: TRBD2 (5 bases). V lost 3 bases, J lost 0 bases, and 6 bases lay in between. The CDR3 has 15 residues. CDR1 and CDR2 from the germline V gene are MGHRA and YSYEKL. CDR3 coding DNA: TGCGCCAGCAGCCACCGGGGCTCTGGGGCCAACGTCCTGACTTTC. Its protein product is CASSHRGSGANVLTF.

There are a few counts of this clone. The gene calls are TRBV5-1 and TRBJ1-3; D gene uncertain. CDR1 and CDR2 (germline): SGHRS, YFSETQ. Trimming took off 0 bases at V and 4 bases at J, with 11 bases between the two ends. This CDR3 is built from 15 residues. Written as DNA, the CDR3 is TGCGCCAGCAGCTTGGATCCCGGGTTGGGAAACACCATATATTTT. Its protein is CASSLDPGLGNTIYF. The whole variable domain, filled in from reference TRBV5-1 and TRBJ1-3, reads KAGVTQTPRYLIKTRGQQVTLSCSPISGHRSVSWYQQTPGQGLQFLFEYFSETQRNKGNFPGRFSGRQFSNSRSEMNVSTLELGDSALYLCASSLDPGLGNTIYFGEGSWLTVV.

The rearrangement uses TRBV6-5 and TRBJ1-1; the match to TRBD1 covers 8 bases. The CDR3 sequence is 15 residues long. Germline CDR1 reads MNHEY; CDR2 reads SVGAGI. V was pared by 5 bases and J by 4 bases, with 9 bases of the junction left unmatched. The CDR3 is CASSTEYRGATEAFF. In nucleotides, the CDR3 is TGTGCCAGCAGTACCGAATACAGGGGGGCCACTGAAGCTTTCTTT.

V is TRBV19 and J is TRBJ1-2; D gene uncertain. Germline V gene sequence: CDR1 LNHDA, CDR2 SQIVND (reference sequence). V dropped 3 bases and J dropped 8 bases, with 13 bases sitting between them. This CDR3 region has 13 residues. The CDR3 loop is CASSIFSRGGYTF. As DNA, the CDR3 is TGTGCCAGTAGTATCTTTAGTCGGGGAGGCTACACCTTC.

The V call is TRBV5-1, the J call TRBJ1-3; D may be TRBD1 (5 bases). The CDR3 is made up of 16 amino acids. V was shortened by 4 bases and J by 0 bases, with 14 bases between the two germline ends. Germline values: CDR1 SGHRS, CDR2 YFSETQ. CDR3 protein: CASSPDGQDSGNTIYF. CDR3 DNA sequence: TGCGCCAGCAGCCCAGACGGACAAGACTCTGGAAACACCATATATTTT.

The chain recombines TRBV7-2 with TRBJ2-3, with 12 bases that match TRBD2. V dropped 1 base and J dropped 5; count of bases not matched to a gene: 1. CDR1 is SGHTA, CDR2 FQGNSA, per germline. The CDR3 sequence is 15 residues long. The chain's CDR3 is CASSLVLAGGDTQYF. CDR3 DNA sequence: TGTGCCAGCAGCTTAGTACTAGCGGGAGGAGATACGCAGTATTTT. Drawing the rest from reference TRBV7-2 and TRBJ2-3, the complete variable domain is GAGVSQSPSNKVTEKGKDVELRCDPISGHTALYWYRQSLGQGLEFLIYFQGNSAPDKSGLPSDRFSAERTGGSVSTLTIQRTQQEDSAVYLCASSLVLAGGDTQYFGPGTRLTVL.

V and J are TRBV2 and TRBJ2-2; TRBD2 matches 9 bases. V was clipped by 8 bases and J by 0 bases; unmatched bases: 10. The CDR3 is made up of 17 amino acids. The V gene's germline CDR1 is SNHLY and CDR2 FYNNEI. CDR3 protein: CASVRQASGTNTGELFF. CDR3 sequence (DNA): TGTGCCAGCGTAAGACAGGCTAGCGGGACGAACACCGGGGAGCTGTTTTTT.